The 15 T cell receptor beta chains listed next were all sequenced from one sample in a study of neoadjuvant anti-PD-1 for oral cavity cancer. The data were produced by immunoSEQ multiplex PCR, yet TCRdb's version contains in-frame clones alone and is incomplete. The table shows around 62,000 clones, with approximately 79% occurring only once. The sequencing here drew on PBMCs, taken before nivolumab (anti-PD-1) treatment. Source of these receptors: a person between 40 and 80 years old with oral cavity squamous cell carcinoma.

This clone was seen only a few times. The CDR3 DNA is TGTGCTAGTGGCCTTGGCCGGGACCCTCGGACGGAGCTGTTTTTT. This encodes CASGLGRDPRTELFF. The V gene is TRBV12-5, the J gene TRBJ2-2; D might be TRBD1 or TRBD2, each matching 5 bases. The CDR3 has 15 amino acids. Per the germline V gene, CDR1 is LGHNT and CDR2 is FRNRAP. V was clipped by 6 bases and J by 10 bases, with 21 bases between them.

The chain has TRBV6-4 and TRBJ1-1, with 7 bases aligning to TRBD1. CDR1 and CDR2 from the germline V gene are MRHNA and SNTAGT. The V gene end was trimmed by 4 bases and the J gene end by 1 base; junction bases not matched to a gene: 3. The CDR3 totals 14 residues. CDR3 sequence (DNA): TGTGCCAGCAGTGCAAACAGGGGGAACACTGAAGCTTTCTTT. It yields the protein CASSANRGNTEAFF.

This clone is deemed medium-sized. V gene TRBV5-5 combines with J gene TRBJ1-5; 8 bases fit TRBD1. Germline CDR1 reads SGHKS; CDR2 reads YYEKEE (reference sequence). This CDR3 has 14 amino acids. V shed 4 bases and J 7 bases; nucleotides not matched to a gene: 7. Written as DNA, the CDR3 is TGTGCCAGCAGCCGACAGGGGATGTGGCAGCCCCAGCATTTT. Translation gives CASSRQGMWQPQHF.

This chain connects TRBV2 to TRBJ2-1; 7 positions agree with TRBD1. The CDR3 contains 15 residues. The germline V gene encodes CDR1 SNHLY and CDR2 FYNNEI. The junction had 5 bases not matched to a gene; V was cut back by 6 bases and J by 0 bases. The CDR3 region is CASSATGISYNEQFF. CDR3 bases: TGTGCCAGCAGCGCGACAGGGATCTCCTACAATGAGCAGTTCTTC.

Only a few counts were recorded for this clone. This chain joins TRBV6-1 and TRBJ1-1, with D possibly matching TRBD1 (6 bases). The V gene's germline CDR1 is MNHNS and CDR2 SASEGT. Trimming removed 6 bases from V and 4 bases from J, with 18 bases in between. This CDR3 has 15 residues. The CDR3 coding sequence is TGTGCCAGCAGCCGAGGGCAGGGGAAGTTCACTGAAGCTTTCTTT. This encodes CASSRGQGKFTEAFF.

The chain combines TRBV10-1 with TRBJ2-1; possible D gene TRBD2, 7 bases. The CDR3 totals 15 residues. Germline V lookup: CDR1 WNHNN, CDR2 SYGVQD (reference sequence). Between the trimmed V and J ends, which lost 5 bases and 7 bases, there was a span of 18 bases. CDR3 residues: CASSRGGLNSNEQFF. DNA for the CDR3: TGCGCCAGCAGTAGGGGGGGGCTAAATTCGAATGAGCAGTTCTTC.

This clone was seen at least ten times. The rearrangement uses TRBV2 and TRBJ2-5; TRBD2 matches at 7 bases. The CDR3 extends over 16 amino acids. Germline V gene data show CDR1 as SNHLY and CDR2 as FYNNEI. Germline trimming cut 3 bases from V and 3 bases from J; bases unmatched to any gene: 10. The CDR3 protein is CASSEELGGGKETQYF. The CDR3 DNA sequence: TGTGCCAGCAGTGAGGAGCTGGGCGGGGGAAAAGAGACCCAGTACTTC.

This clone was recorded a few times. The chain couples TRBV2 to TRBJ2-5, with a possible D match to TRBD2 (5 bases). Germline V gene lookup returns CDR1 SNHLY and CDR2 FYNNEI. V was clipped by 7 bases and J by 5 bases, with 8 bases between them. This CDR3 region has 11 residues. The CDR3 region is CASTRGETQYF. In nucleotides, the CDR3 is TGTGCCAGCACCCGCGGGGAGACCCAGTACTTC.

This chain connects TRBV18 to TRBJ2-7; D ambiguous. The CDR3 loop spans 12 amino acids. CDR1 and CDR2 (germline): KGHSH, LQKENI. V was clipped by 3 bases and J by 4 bases, with 7 bases between them. CDR3 DNA: TGTGCCAGCTCACCCGAACAGTACGAGCAGTACTTC. It yields the protein CASSPEQYEQYF.

The rearrangement links TRBV6-1 to TRBJ2-1; D not certain. The V gene lost 8 bases and the J gene lost 4 bases, with 9 bases spanning the gap. CDR3 length: 12 amino acids. The germline gives CDR1 MNHNS, CDR2 SASEGT. CDR3 sequence (DNA): TGTGCCAGCGGGCCAAGATACAATGAGCAGTTCTTC. Translating gives CASGPRYNEQFF.

V is TRBV7-7 and J is TRBJ2-5; 7 bases are shared with TRBD2. The CDR3 spans 14 residues. The V segment lost 4 bases and the J segment 5 bases; nucleotides outside the gene matches: 7. Germline assignment: CDR1 SSHAT and CDR2 FNYEAQ (reference sequence). CDR3 nucleotide sequence: TGTGCCAGCAGCTATACGGGGGGTTCGGAGACCCAGTACTTC. It encodes CASSYTGGSETQYF. Using reference TRBV7-7 and TRBJ2-5 for the parts outside the CDR3, the full variable domain is GAGVSQSPRYKVTKRGQDVTLRCDPISSHATLYWYQQALGQGPEFLTYFNYEAQPDKSGLPSDRFSAERPEGSISTLTIQRTEQRDSAMYRCASSYTGGSETQYFGPGTRLLVL.

V and J are TRBV4-2 and TRBJ2-3; perhaps TRBD2 as D (6 bases). CDR3 length: 14 amino acids. Between the trimmed V and J ends, which lost 3 bases and 4 bases, there was a span of 11 bases. From germline, CDR1 is LGHNA and CDR2 YNFKEQ. Written as DNA, the CDR3 is TGTGCCAGCAGCCAGAATCCTAGCGCAGATACGCAGTATTTT. This gives the protein CASSQNPSADTQYF.

The chain employs TRBV29-1 and TRBJ2-2; tentative D call: TRBD2 (6 bases). Trimming left V 3 bases short and J 4 bases short, with 24 bases between. There are 18 residues in the CDR3. The germline V gene encodes CDR1 SQVTM and CDR2 ANQGSEA. Written as DNA, the CDR3 is TGCAGCGTTGAGGGCGCCCGCGGGAACCCGTCCGTCACCGGGGAGCTGTTTTTT. This gives the protein CSVEGARGNPSVTGELFF.

The rearrangement joins TRBV29-1 to TRBJ2-4; D possibly corresponds to TRBD2 (6 bases). The germline CDR1 and CDR2 sequences are SQVTM and ANQGSEA. The V gene lost 8 bases and the J gene lost 5 bases, with 13 bases spanning the gap. The CDR3 is 12 residues long. This chain's CDR3 is CSSWGGENIQYF. The CDR3 DNA follows: TGCAGCTCCTGGGGCGGGGAAAACATTCAGTACTTC.

The chain couples TRBV4-1 to TRBJ1-6; D is undetermined. CDR3 size: 15 residues. Trimming stripped 4 bases from V and 7 bases from J, with 14 bases between. Germline V CDR1 and CDR2: MGHRA, YSYEKL. The CDR3 DNA is TGCGCCAGCAGCCCCCCCCCGGGCTCCAATTCACCCCTCCACTTT. Protein product: CASSPPPGSNSPLHF.